The T cell receptor (beta chain) under discussion was sequenced for a study of blood T cells in healthy people across ages. With a J-beta primer mix and a sample-barcoded 5' primer, a second PCR ran 7 to 11 cycles. TCRdb re-derived calls from the 5' RACE reads in MiXCR, one entry per CDR3 protein. The profile shows roughly 720,000 distinct CDR3 sequences, 40% to 65% of them singletons. The germline CDR1 and CDR2 sequences are MNHEY and SMNVEV (reference sequence). The junction had 12 bases not matched to a gene; V was cut back by 6 bases and J by 5 bases. CDR3 length: 15 residues. Sequencing used blood. This chain joins TRBV27 and TRBJ1-2; 7 nucleotides align to TRBD1. This TCR derives from a man aged 80 or over in good health. DNA for the CDR3: TGTGCCAGCAGCCCCTCCACCGGGACAGTGTATGGCTACACCTTC. Translating gives CASSPSTGTVYGYTF.